The TCR beta chain described here comes from a study of blood T cell repertoires in COVID-19. Study details: Sample material is recorded as cDNA or gDNA derived from T cells, B-cell-depleted T cells, or PBMCs.

TCRdb's copy holds only in-frame clones and misses some; the assay was immunoSEQ multiplex PCR. The sample lists around 200,000 clones, 86% occurring once. Trimming took 0 bases from V and 8 from J, leaving 11 bases between them. The germline V gene has CDR1 SGHTA and CDR2 FQGNSA. CDR3 length equals 15 residues. Source material: peripheral blood. The rearrangement links TRBV7-2 to TRBJ1-6; no reliable D call. This TCR derives from a woman between 45 and 60 years old with acute or convalescent COVID-19. In nucleotides, the CDR3 is TGTGCCAGCAGCTTAGCGCGAGGAGGCCATTCACCCCTCCACTTT. It specifies CASSLARGGHSPLHF.